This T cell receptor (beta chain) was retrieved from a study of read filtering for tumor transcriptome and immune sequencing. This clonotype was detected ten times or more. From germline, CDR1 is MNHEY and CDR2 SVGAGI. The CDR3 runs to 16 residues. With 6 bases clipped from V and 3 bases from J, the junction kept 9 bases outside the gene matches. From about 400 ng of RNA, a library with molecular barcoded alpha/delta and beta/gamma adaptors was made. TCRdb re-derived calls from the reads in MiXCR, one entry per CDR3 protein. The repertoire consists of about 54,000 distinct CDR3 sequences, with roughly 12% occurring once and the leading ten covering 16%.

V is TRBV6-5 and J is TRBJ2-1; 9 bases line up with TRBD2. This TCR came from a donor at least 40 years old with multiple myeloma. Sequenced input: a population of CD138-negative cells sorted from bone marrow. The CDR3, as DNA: TGTGCCAGCAGGAGATTAGCGGGGGACTACTACAATGAGCAGTTCTTC. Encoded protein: CASRRLAGDYYNEQFF.